What follows are 25 T cell receptor beta chains derived from one specimen sequenced in a study of cytomegalovirus exposure and HLA in healthy donors. This PCR relied on a set of 60 Vbeta primers and 13 Jbeta primers. The method was immunoSEQ multiplex PCR; TCRdb's version includes in-frame clones alone and lacks a portion of them. There are 110,000 to 150,000 clones in the sample; 80% to 90% occur only once, and 2% to 2.5% lies in the top ten. Sequencing used PBMCs. These TCRs come from a boy aged 2 to 10 in good health and CMV-seronegative.

This clone was detected only once. The chain couples TRBV18 to TRBJ2-2, with 7 nucleotides matching TRBD1. With V trimmed by 4 bases and J by 3 bases, 5 bases remained unmatched. Germline CDR1 and CDR2: KGHSH and LQKENI. CDR3 length: 15 amino acids. Written as DNA, the CDR3 is TGTGCCAGCTCACTGGGACAGTCAGACACCGGGGAGCTGTTTTTT. Translating gives CASSLGQSDTGELFF.

The rearrangement joins TRBV2 to TRBJ1-6; 10 positions match TRBD1. The CDR3 consists of 14 residues. V lost 7 bases to trimming and J lost 5 bases; unmatched junction nucleotides: 2. The germline gives CDR1 SNHLY, CDR2 FYNNEI. CDR3 loop: CASKGTGDNSPLHF. The CDR3 DNA reads TGTGCCAGCAAAGGGACAGGGGATAATTCACCCCTCCACTTT.

This chain joins TRBV7-6 and TRBJ2-7; TRBD2 matches at 9 bases. Germline CDR1 SGHVS, CDR2 FNYEAQ. CDR3 length equals 15 residues. Trimming cost V 5 bases and J 4 bases; bases outside gene matches: 9. The CDR3 is CASSPDSGSRYEQYF. The CDR3 DNA sequence: TGTGCCAGCAGCCCGGATAGCGGGAGTCGGTACGAGCAGTACTTC.

CDR3 protein: CASVSNTEAFF. For the CDR3, the DNA is TGTGCCAGCGTCTCGAACACTGAAGCTTTCTTT. The chain is built from TRBV5-8 and TRBJ1-1; no reliable D call. This CDR3 is 11 amino acids long. The germline CDR1 and CDR2 sequences are SGHTS and YDEGEE. Trimming cost V 7 bases and J 1 base, with 5 bases left between them.

This chain joins TRBV30 and TRBJ1-1; the D gene is possibly TRBD1 (6 bases). The CDR3 is made up of 13 amino acids. V lost 6 bases, J lost 1 base, and 12 bases lay in between. Germline CDR1 GTSNPN, CDR2 SVGIG (reference sequence). CDR3 bases: TGTGCCTGCCCCAGGGGCTCGAACACTGAAGCTTTCTTT. This codes for CACPRGSNTEAFF.

The rearrangement uses TRBV5-1 and TRBJ2-3; the D is unclear. The ends were cut back, 0 bases at V and 1 base at J, with 6 bases in the middle. This CDR3 is 14 amino acids long. Germline values: CDR1 SGHRS, CDR2 YFSETQ. The CDR3, as DNA: TGCGCCAGCAGCTTGGGTGCGGGCACAGATACGCAGTATTTT. Translated: CASSLGAGTDTQYF. Full variable domain (remainder filled in from reference TRBV5-1 and TRBJ2-3): KAGVTQTPRYLIKTRGQQVTLSCSPISGHRSVSWYQQTPGQGLQFLFEYFSETQRNKGNFPGRFSGRQFSNSRSEMNVSTLELGDSALYLCASSLGAGTDTQYFGPGTRLTVL.

The V gene is TRBV10-1, the J gene TRBJ1-1; D remains unclear. The V and J ends lost 4 bases and 0 bases respectively, with 6 bases between them. There are 13 residues in the CDR3. Germline-derived CDR1 and CDR2 are WNHNN and SYGVQD (reference sequence). The CDR3 protein is CASSGQVNTEAFF. In DNA, the CDR3 is TGCGCCAGCAGTGGGCAGGTGAACACTGAAGCTTTCTTT.

This clone was counted only a few times. The chain couples TRBV4-2 to TRBJ1-1, with D perhaps matching TRBD1 (5 bases). V dropped 4 bases and J dropped 0 bases, with 12 bases sitting between them. The CDR3 extends over 15 amino acids. Germline V gene lookup returns CDR1 LGHNA and CDR2 YNFKEQ. The CDR3 nucleotides are TGTGCCAGCAGCCCCCGGGGGGGAGTGAACACTGAAGCTTTCTTT. Translating gives CASSPRGGVNTEAFF.

The V gene is TRBV4-3, the J gene TRBJ2-7; D may be TRBD2 (5 bases). Trimming shortened V by 1 base and J by 3 bases, and 10 bases separated the two germline ends. CDR3 length: 14 residues. Germline lookup yields CDR1 LGHNA and CDR2 YSLEER. CDR3 DNA sequence: TGCGCCAGCAGCCAAGCAGCGGACCACTACGAGCAGTACTTC. Its protein product is CASSQAADHYEQYF.

The rearrangement links TRBV19 to TRBJ1-1, with a weak D call TRBD1 (5 bases). Germline V gene lookup returns CDR1 LNHDA and CDR2 SQIVND (reference sequence). V was shortened by 4 bases and J by 7 bases, with 19 bases between the two germline ends. This CDR3 has 15 residues. The CDR3 protein is CASSSVPPGTGEAFF. As DNA, the CDR3 is TGTGCCAGTAGTAGCGTCCCCCCCGGAACAGGTGAAGCTTTCTTT.

The chain couples TRBV15 to TRBJ2-5; the D gene is possibly TRBD2 (6 bases). Trimming pared 3 bases from V and 2 bases from J, leaving 7 bases between. Per germline, CDR1 LNHNV and CDR2 YYDKDF (reference sequence). The CDR3 is 13 residues long. The CDR3 region is CATSSGGQETQYF. CDR3 nucleotides: TGTGCCACCAGCAGTGGGGGGCAAGAGACCCAGTACTTC.

V usage is TRBV5-1 and J usage is TRBJ1-5; D might be TRBD1 (5 bases). This CDR3 contains 14 residues. Looked up from germline, CDR1 is SGHRS and CDR2 is YFSETQ. Trimming shortened V by 0 bases and J by 5 bases, and 9 bases separated the two germline ends. The CDR3 nucleotides are TGCGCCAGCAGCTTGGAGGGGTCCCATCAGCCCCAGCATTTT. Translation: CASSLEGSHQPQHF.

The count of this clone is one. The rearrangement joins TRBV7-2 to TRBJ1-2; possibly TRBD1 for D (5 bases). This CDR3 is built from 14 residues. Germline CDR1 reads SGHTA; CDR2 reads FQGNSA. Trimming shortened V by 5 bases and J by 8 bases, and 18 bases separated the two germline ends. For the CDR3, the DNA is TGTGCCAGCAGCCCCGGGGGGGACCTAGGGGGCTACACCTTC. Its translation is CASSPGGDLGGYTF.

The chain carries TRBV11-2 and TRBJ1-6, with D possibly TRBD1 on 5 matching bases. The CDR3 is 17 residues long. Trimming shortened V by 5 bases and J by 0 bases, and 14 bases separated the two germline ends. Germline assignment: CDR1 SGHAT and CDR2 FQNNGV. CDR3 in amino acids: CASSGRQLSSYNSPLHF. DNA for the CDR3: TGTGCCAGCAGCGGTAGACAGCTTAGCTCCTATAATTCACCCCTCCACTTT.

This chain joins TRBV6-1 and TRBJ1-2; 7 positions agree with TRBD1. Germline-derived CDR1 and CDR2 are MNHNS and SASEGT. The length of the CDR3 is 15 residues. V shed 7 bases, J shed 7 bases, and the junction held 15 bases outside the gene matches. Written as DNA, the CDR3 is TGTGCCAGCAAGCCGCCATGGGACAGCCGCAGTGGCTACACCTTC. Translated: CASKPPWDSRSGYTF.

This clone appeared a few times. The V and J genes are TRBV2 and TRBJ1-3, with a possible D match to TRBD1 (6 bases). Germline V CDR1 and CDR2: SNHLY, FYNNEI. Trimming removed 1 base at V and 2 bases at J, with 12 bases between. The CDR3 is made up of 16 amino acids. The CDR3 loop reads CASSEEGSGAGNTIYF. The CDR3 region has the DNA TGTGCCAGCAGTGAAGAAGGCTCAGGGGCTGGAAACACCATATATTTT. Full variable domain (remainder filled in from reference TRBV2 and TRBJ1-3): EPEVTQTPSHQVTQMGQEVILRCVPISNHLYFYWYRQILGQKVEFLVSFYNNEISEKSEIFDDQFSVERPDGSNFTLKIRSTKLEDSAMYFCASSEEGSGAGNTIYFGEGSWLTVV.

The chain is built from TRBV6-5 and TRBJ2-1; 8 positions agree with TRBD2. V dropped 2 bases and J dropped 7; count of bases not matched to a gene: 7. Germline loops: CDR1 MNHEY, CDR2 SVGAGI. CDR3 length: 15 residues. This CDR3 reads CASSYQSGRVNEQFF. CDR3 nucleotide sequence: TGTGCCAGCAGTTACCAAAGCGGGAGAGTTAATGAGCAGTTCTTC.

CDR3 coding DNA: TGTGCAATCAACCCCCGGCGGTGGGGCAATCAGCCCCAGCATTTT. The encoded protein is CAINPRRWGNQPQHF. The gene calls are TRBV28 and TRBJ1-5; D remains ambiguous. Germline CDR1 is MDHEN and CDR2 is SYDVKM. The CDR3 is 15 amino acids.

This clone was seen a single time. The rearrangement links TRBV27 to TRBJ2-7, with 11 bases that match TRBD2. The CDR3 consists of 15 residues. CDR1 is MNHEY, CDR2 SMNVEV, per germline (reference sequence). Trimming cost V 7 bases and J 7 bases; bases outside gene matches: 12. Here the CDR3 DNA reads TGTGCCAGCATGGTAGCGGGAGGGCGGCGGTGGGAGCAGTACTTC. It translates to CASMVAGGRRWEQYF.

J is TRBJ1-2 and V is TRBV11-1; D is uncertain. Germline V gene lookup returns CDR1 SGHAT and CDR2 FQDESV (reference sequence). The germline V and J ends were trimmed by 4 bases and 1 base, with 7 bases remaining between them. The CDR3 loop spans 13 amino acids. The CDR3 region is CASSSRGNYGYTF. DNA for the CDR3: TGTGCCAGCAGCTCCCGGGGTAACTATGGCTACACCTTC.

The chain carries TRBV6-5 and TRBJ1-2, with D perhaps matching TRBD1 (6 bases). The V and J ends lost 6 bases and 7 bases respectively, with 15 bases between them. Per germline, CDR1 MNHEY and CDR2 SVGAGI. The CDR3 runs 13 residues. CDR3: CASSRGRGGGYTF. The CDR3 DNA is TGTGCCAGCAGCAGGGGACGGGGGGGTGGCTACACCTTC.

V and J are TRBV2 and TRBJ1-5; weak D call: TRBD1 (5 bases). Germline V gives CDR1 SNHLY, CDR2 FYNNEI. The V and J ends lost 4 bases and 4 bases respectively, with 14 bases between them. The CDR3 runs to 15 residues. Here the CDR3 reads CASSAQAGGNQPQHF. CDR3 nucleotides: TGTGCCAGCAGTGCCCAGGCCGGGGGTAATCAGCCCCAGCATTTT.

In DNA, the CDR3 is TGTGCCAGCAGCAGCAGGGTGGATGACAACAATGAGCAGTTCTTC. Its translation: CASSSRVDDNNEQFF. The chain couples TRBV9 to TRBJ2-1, with D possibly being TRBD1 (5 bases). V was shortened by 4 bases and J by 5 bases, with 16 bases between the two germline ends. Germline V gene lookup returns CDR1 SGDLS and CDR2 YYNGEE. The CDR3 length is 15 residues.

The CDR3 DNA sequence: TGTGCCAGCAGTGCAGGGCAGGCTTCACCCCTCCACTTT. Amino acids: CASSAGQASPLHF. The rearrangement joins TRBV2 to TRBJ1-6, with D possibly matching TRBD1 (5 bases). Germline V gene data show CDR1 as SNHLY and CDR2 as FYNNEI. CDR3 size: 13 residues. The germline V and J ends were trimmed by 4 bases and 9 bases, with 10 bases remaining between them.

V usage is TRBV4-2 and J usage is TRBJ1-5; no firm D call. The CDR3 length is 15 residues. V dropped 3 bases and J dropped 0 bases, with 9 bases sitting between them. The germline V gene encodes CDR1 LGHNA and CDR2 YNFKEQ. The CDR3 loop is CASSHNGNSNQPQHF. DNA for the CDR3: TGTGCCAGCAGCCACAACGGGAATAGCAATCAGCCCCAGCATTTT.